This paragraph reports one TCR beta chain. The data belong to a study of control samples from healthy donors and cancer patients. Clones were sequenced by immunoSEQ multiplex PCR, and TCRdb holds only the in-frame ones, with some missing. The repertoire holds about 270,000 clones, roughly 87% seen once, with about an eighth in the top ten. This sequence was found in a woman aged 60-75 years with lung cancer. Sequenced: PBMCs.

The CDR3 nucleotides are TGTGCCAGCAGCTTGGTTTACCTGAACACTGAAGCTTTCTTT. Protein product: CASSLVYLNTEAFF. This chain connects TRBV5-6 to TRBJ1-1; unclear D gene. V was clipped by 0 bases and J by 0 bases, with 6 bases between them. This CDR3 is built from 14 residues. CDR1 and CDR2 from the germline V gene are SGHDT and YYEEEE.